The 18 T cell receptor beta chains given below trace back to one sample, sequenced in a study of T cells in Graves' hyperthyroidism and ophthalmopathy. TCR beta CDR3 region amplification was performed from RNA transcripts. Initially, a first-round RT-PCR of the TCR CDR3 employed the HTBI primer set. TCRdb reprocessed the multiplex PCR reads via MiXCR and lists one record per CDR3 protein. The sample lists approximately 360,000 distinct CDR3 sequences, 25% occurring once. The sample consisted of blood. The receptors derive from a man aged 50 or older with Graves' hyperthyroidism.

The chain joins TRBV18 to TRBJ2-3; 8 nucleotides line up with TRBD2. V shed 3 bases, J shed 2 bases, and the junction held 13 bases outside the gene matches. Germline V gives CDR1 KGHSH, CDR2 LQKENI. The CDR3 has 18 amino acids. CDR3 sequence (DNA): TGTGCCAGCTCACCTTTCGTCAGCGGGGGATTGGCCACAGATACGCAGTATTTT. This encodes CASSPFVSGGLATDTQYF.

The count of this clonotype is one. Here the CDR3 reads CASSRVGRNSPLHF. CDR3 nucleotide sequence: TGTGCCAGCAGCCGGGTAGGGAGGAATTCACCCCTCCACTTT. V is TRBV9 and J is TRBJ1-6; D gene ambiguous. Germline values: CDR1 SGDLS, CDR2 YYNGEE. Trimming cost V 4 bases and J 7 bases, with 12 bases left between them. CDR3 length: 14 residues. Full variable domain (outside the CDR3, taken from reference TRBV9 and TRBJ1-6): DSGVTQTPKHLITATGQRVTLRCSPRSGDLSVYWYQQSLDQGLQFLIQYYNGEERAKGNILERFSAQQFPDLHSELNLSSLELGDSALYFCASSRVGRNSPLHFGNGTRLTVT.

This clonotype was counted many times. The DNA for the CDR3 is TGTGCCAGCAGCTTAGAAGGGTTCACTGAAGCTTTCTTT. This gives the protein CASSLEGFTEAFF. The V gene is TRBV7-2, the J gene TRBJ1-1; unclear D gene. Germline V gene lookup returns CDR1 SGHTA and CDR2 FQGNSA. The CDR3 runs 13 residues. The V end lost 1 base, the J end lost 4 bases, and 7 bases lay between the germline ends.

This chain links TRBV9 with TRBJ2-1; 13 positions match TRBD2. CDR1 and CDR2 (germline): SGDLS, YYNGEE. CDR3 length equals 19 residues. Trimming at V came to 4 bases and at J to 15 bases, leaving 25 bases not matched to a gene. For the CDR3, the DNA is TGTGCCAGCAGCCCCACCGGGACTAGCGGGATCCTTATCTCAATGCCGCTGTTCTTC. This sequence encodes CASSPTGTSGILISMPLFF.

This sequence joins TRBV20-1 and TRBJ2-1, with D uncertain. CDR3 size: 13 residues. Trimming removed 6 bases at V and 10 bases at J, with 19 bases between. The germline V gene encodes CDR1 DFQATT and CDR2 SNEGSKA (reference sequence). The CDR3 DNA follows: TGCAGTGCAACTATAGCCCCCGAAGGGGAGCAGTTCTTC. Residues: CSATIAPEGEQFF.

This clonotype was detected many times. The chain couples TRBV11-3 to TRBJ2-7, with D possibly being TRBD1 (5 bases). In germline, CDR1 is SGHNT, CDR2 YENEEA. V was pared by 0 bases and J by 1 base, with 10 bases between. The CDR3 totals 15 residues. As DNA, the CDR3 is TGTGCCAGCAGCTTAGAAAGTGGGGCTTCCTACGAGCAGTACTTC. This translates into CASSLESGASYEQYF.

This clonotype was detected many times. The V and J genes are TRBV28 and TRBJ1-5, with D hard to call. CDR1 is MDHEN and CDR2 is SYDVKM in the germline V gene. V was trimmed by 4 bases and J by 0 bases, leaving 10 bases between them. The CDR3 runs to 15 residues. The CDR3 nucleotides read TGTGCCAGCAGTTCGTGGGGAGGTAGCAATCAGCCCCAGCATTTT. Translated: CASSSWGGSNQPQHF.

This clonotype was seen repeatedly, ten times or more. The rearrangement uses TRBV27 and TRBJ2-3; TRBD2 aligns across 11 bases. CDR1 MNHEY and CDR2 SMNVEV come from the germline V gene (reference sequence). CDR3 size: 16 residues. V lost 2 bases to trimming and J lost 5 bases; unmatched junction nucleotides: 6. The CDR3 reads CASSLRASGRLDTQYF. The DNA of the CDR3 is TGTGCCAGCAGTTTAAGGGCTAGCGGGAGGCTAGATACGCAGTATTTT.

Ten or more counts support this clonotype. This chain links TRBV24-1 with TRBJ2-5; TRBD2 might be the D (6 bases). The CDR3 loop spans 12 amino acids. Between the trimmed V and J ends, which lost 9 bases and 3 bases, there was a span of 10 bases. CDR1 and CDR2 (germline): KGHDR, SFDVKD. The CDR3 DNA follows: TGTGCCACCGGAGGGACTGAAGAGACCCAGTACTTC. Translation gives CATGGTEETQYF.

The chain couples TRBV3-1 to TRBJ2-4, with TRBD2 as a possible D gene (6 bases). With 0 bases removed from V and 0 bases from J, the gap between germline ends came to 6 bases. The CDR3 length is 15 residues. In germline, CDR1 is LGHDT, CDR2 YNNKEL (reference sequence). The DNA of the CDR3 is TGTGCCAGCAGCCAAGAGGGACTAGCCAAAAACATTCAGTACTTC. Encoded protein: CASSQEGLAKNIQYF.

CDR3 in DNA: TGTGCCAGCAGCTTGACAGGGGGCGGTGGAAACACCATATATTTT. It codes for CASSLTGGGGNTIYF. The chain is built from TRBV7-2 and TRBJ1-3; 10 nucleotides line up with TRBD1. Unmatched junction bases numbered 2, after V lost 3 bases and J lost 3 bases. This CDR3 spans 15 amino acids. The germline V gene encodes CDR1 SGHTA and CDR2 FQGNSA.

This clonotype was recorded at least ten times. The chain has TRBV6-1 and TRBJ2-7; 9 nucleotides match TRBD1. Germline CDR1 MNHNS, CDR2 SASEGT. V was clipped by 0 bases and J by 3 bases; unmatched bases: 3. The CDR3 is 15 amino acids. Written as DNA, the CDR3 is TGTGCCAGCAGTGAAGCGGGGACAGGGAACTACGAGCAGTACTTC. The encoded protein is CASSEAGTGNYEQYF.

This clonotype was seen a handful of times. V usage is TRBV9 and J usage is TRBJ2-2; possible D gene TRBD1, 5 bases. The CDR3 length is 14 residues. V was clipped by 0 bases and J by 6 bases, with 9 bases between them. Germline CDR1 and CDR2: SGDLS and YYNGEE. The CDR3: CASSVVGDPGELFF. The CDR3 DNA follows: TGTGCCAGCAGCGTAGTAGGGGATCCCGGGGAGCTGTTTTTT.

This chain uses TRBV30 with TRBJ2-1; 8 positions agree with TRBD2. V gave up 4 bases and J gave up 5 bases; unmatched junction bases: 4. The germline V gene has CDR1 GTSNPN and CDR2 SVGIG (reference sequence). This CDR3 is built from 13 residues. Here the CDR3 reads CAWNDGRDNEQFF. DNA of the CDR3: TGTGCCTGGAACGACGGGAGGGACAATGAGCAGTTCTTC.

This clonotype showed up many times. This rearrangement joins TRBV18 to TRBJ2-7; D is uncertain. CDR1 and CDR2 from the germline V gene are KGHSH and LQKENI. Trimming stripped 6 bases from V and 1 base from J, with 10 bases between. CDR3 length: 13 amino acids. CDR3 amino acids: CASSKDGSYEQYF. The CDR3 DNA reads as TGTGCCAGCTCCAAGGACGGGTCCTACGAGCAGTACTTC.

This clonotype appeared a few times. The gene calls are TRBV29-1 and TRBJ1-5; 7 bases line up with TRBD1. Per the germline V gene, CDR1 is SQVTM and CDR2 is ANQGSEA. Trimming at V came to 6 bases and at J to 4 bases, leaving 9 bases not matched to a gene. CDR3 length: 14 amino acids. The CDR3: CSVRLTGTNQPQHF. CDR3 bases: TGCAGCGTCAGACTGACAGGGACAAATCAGCCCCAGCATTTT.

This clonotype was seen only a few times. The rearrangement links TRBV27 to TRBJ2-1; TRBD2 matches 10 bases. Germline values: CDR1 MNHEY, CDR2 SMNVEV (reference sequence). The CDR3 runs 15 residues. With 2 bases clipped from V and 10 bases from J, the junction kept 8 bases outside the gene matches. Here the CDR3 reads CASSLLLAGVGEQFF. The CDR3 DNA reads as TGTGCCAGCAGTTTACTCCTAGCGGGAGTAGGGGAGCAGTTCTTC.

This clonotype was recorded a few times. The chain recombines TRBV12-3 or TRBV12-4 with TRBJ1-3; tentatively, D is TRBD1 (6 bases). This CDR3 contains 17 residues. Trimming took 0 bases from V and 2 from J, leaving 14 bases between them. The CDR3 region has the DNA TGTGCCAGCAGTTTAGCGAGGGCGGGGGCTACTGGAAACACCATATATTTT. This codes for CASSLARAGATGNTIYF.